This section outlines one T cell receptor beta chain sequence together with its context. What antigen it recognizes has not been identified. Base qualities are not at hand, and no much larger clone is one base apart. Each collaborating institution followed its own protocols to collect whole blood in K2EDTA tubes. For TCRbeta analysis, collaborators shipped samples as frozen whole blood, isolated PBMCs, or DNA extracted from either of those sample types. The germline V gene (reference sequence) specifies SGHNT as CDR1 and YYREEE as CDR2. V trim: 4 bases; J trim: 4 bases; unmatched bases: 11. The CDR3 goes from the cysteine to the phenylalanine over 15 residues. CDR3 DNA is the only sequence kept; it has 45 bases, read in frame from the first base. TCRbeta CDR3 regions were amplified from genomic DNA by means of the immunoSEQ Assay, a bias-controlled multiplex PCR. As for how the authors treated the data: The number of nucleated cells in each sample was estimated by amplification of reference gene primers within the assay. To quantify the absolute abundance of each unique TCRbeta CDR3 rearrangement, sequence reads were collapsed and filtered. For each sample, productive Simpson clonality was calculated as the square root of Simpson's diversity index over productive rearrangements. TCRdb stores this immuneACCESS table with in-frame sequences only. Part of the clones is absent; in the studies checked, under half of the shortfall reflects unresolved V genes, and no reason is known for the rest. V, J and clone size reflect that table, while D and trimming were determined from the DNA. Recorded for this sample are 240,000 or so clones; around 79% of them occurred a single time. The ten top clones hold 2.5% to 4% of the sample.

This entry comes from a study of blood T cell repertoires in COVID-19 (dated by TCRdb to the early 2020s). Regarding the research as a whole: The collaborator samples originated in the United States, Italy and Spain and spanned the acute and convalescent phases of COVID-19. The material from the prospective study consisted of cDNA or gDNA derived from T cells, B-cell-depleted T cells, or PBMCs. Subjects who had been exposed to COVID-19, were actively infected with it, or had recovered from it provided the deeply sampled blood TCRbeta repertoires that made up the dataset. A freely available public database, intended as a resource for researchers studying the immune response to SARS-CoV-2, is where the repertoires were released. The samples were drawn from the first 160 participants of the ongoing ImmuneRACE study and from roughly 1,300 subjects provided by 6 global collaborators. Nearly every sample came with metadata listing a de-identified subject ID, COVID-19 status, age in years and sex. Where available, HLA class I and class II types were obtained from metadata supplied by the sample provider rather than from assay-based typing.

General conclusions and limits of the study: The amount of clinical and demographic metadata varied by source and participant and was provided uncurated.

The sample consisted of peripheral blood. The chain uses TRBV5-4 and TRBJ2-7, and 7 bases in between align with TRBD2. This clonotype was sampled from a woman aged 80 or over with acute or convalescent COVID-19. The CDR3 loop reads CASSGSGGIAYEQYF. In nucleotide form, the sequence is TGTGCCAGCAGCGGGTCCGGGGGGATCGCGTACGAGCAGTACTTC.